The T cell receptor (beta chain) under discussion was sequenced for a study of identical twins. The V gene lost 3 bases and the J gene lost 2 bases, with 4 bases spanning the gap. CDR1 ENHRY and CDR2 SYGVKD come from the germline V gene. CDR3 length equals 12 residues. With template switching, a universal primer site was added, and the cDNA carried unique molecular identifiers. MiXCR was run by TCRdb on the 5' RACE reads, yielding one entry per CDR3 protein. Of roughly 700,000 distinct CDR3 sequences listed, 8.6% are singletons. Study-wide points: Analyses based on zero insertions could be partly confounded by invariant MAIT and iNKT cells. Conclusions were drawn cross-sectionally by statistical analysis, without following the same donors. Fewer insertions marked abundant cord blood beta clonotypes; young adult naive trended weakly, memory not at all.

Details on this clonotype: Its target is unknown.

The same data also contributed to another study, on yellow fever vaccine responses in identical twins.

Sequencing input: PBMCs. The chain uses TRBV10-3 and TRBJ2-5; no firm D call. This receptor was obtained from a woman aged 18-30 years in good health. The DNA for the CDR3 is TGTGCCATCAGTGAAAAACAAGAGACCCAGTACTTC. This encodes CAISEKQETQYF.